The present entry profiles one T cell receptor beta chain with its context. Its antigen is unidentified. No DNA is given; TCRdb re-called the 5' RACE reads and lists each CDR3 protein once. This table holds approximately 200,000 distinct CDR3 sequences. This sample is drawn from a study of monozygotic twins with inflammatory bowel disease. Study-level findings and limits: Differing T cell subtypes remained indistinguishable. IBD patients exhibited fewer clonotypes shared with other individuals than healthy twins, particularly with disease activity. What may have added variability to patient repertoires is that immunosuppressive treatments differed. The inverse Simpson measure of TCRbeta diversity was lower in IBD patients than in healthy co-twins.

The CDR3 is 13 residues long. The V gene's germline CDR1 is MNHNY and CDR2 SVGAGI (reference sequence). The sample consisted of blood. This chain connects TRBV6-6 to TRBJ1-4. The clonotype was recovered from a human donor with ulcerative colitis or Crohn's disease, or a healthy co-twin of an affected twin (not recorded which). This chain's CDR3 is CASSYRETVKLFF.